The next 5 T cell receptor beta chains were all read from a single sample in a study of early T cells in non-severe SARS-CoV-2 infection. MiXCR, run by TCRdb on the 5' RACE reads, gives a single entry per CDR3 protein. The repertoire holds roughly 51,000 distinct CDR3 sequences, roughly 6.8% seen once, with roughly 4% in the top ten. Sequencing was done on a sample of whole blood. These receptors all stem from an adult who was a healthcare worker with PCR-confirmed SARS-CoV-2 infection or an uninfected control (not recorded which).

This clonotype was detected only a few times. V and J are TRBV29-1 and TRBJ2-2; 10 bases line up with TRBD2. Trimming cost V 3 bases and J 6 bases; bases outside gene matches: 4. There are 14 residues in the CDR3. The germline V gene has CDR1 SQVTM and CDR2 ANQGSEA. The CDR3 DNA reads as TGCAGCGTTGAGGGGACTAGCGTATCCGGGGAGCTGTTTTTT. Residues: CSVEGTSVSGELFF.

This clonotype has at least ten counts. V gene TRBV6-5 combines with J gene TRBJ2-3; tentative D call: TRBD1 (7 bases). The ends were cut back, 2 bases at V and 2 bases at J, with 14 bases in the middle. The CDR3 totals 16 residues. CDR1 and CDR2 (germline): MNHEY, SVGAGI. Here the CDR3 reads CASSYRRGQNTDTQYF. The CDR3 DNA reads TGTGCCAGCAGTTACCGGAGGGGGCAGAACACAGATACGCAGTATTTT.

This clonotype turned up a few times. The V and J genes are TRBV18 and TRBJ2-3, with unresolved D. The V end was cut by 2 bases, the J end by 0 bases, with 6 bases between. The CDR3 has 14 residues. Germline V lookup: CDR1 KGHSH, CDR2 LQKENI. DNA of the CDR3: TGTGCCAGCTCACCAGCAAGCAGCACAGATACGCAGTATTTT. It is translated as CASSPASSTDTQYF.

This clonotype was seen ten or more times. The V call is TRBV9, the J call TRBJ1-2; D possibly corresponds to TRBD1 (5 bases). CDR1 is SGDLS, CDR2 YYNGEE, per germline. V was clipped by 3 bases and J by 4 bases, with 16 bases between them. This CDR3 is built from 15 residues. The CDR3 spells CASSATAINAYGYTF. In nucleotides, the CDR3 is TGTGCCAGCAGCGCGACAGCTATAAATGCCTATGGCTACACCTTC.

The V and J genes are TRBV11-2 and TRBJ2-1, with D possibly matching TRBD2 (5 bases). This CDR3 region has 13 residues. Between the trimmed V and J ends, which lost 0 bases and 10 bases, there was a span of 10 bases. Germline V lookup: CDR1 SGHAT, CDR2 FQNNGV. CDR3 nucleotides: TGTGCCAGCAGCTTAGACAGTGGAGGAGAGCAGTTCTTC. Protein: CASSLDSGGEQFF.